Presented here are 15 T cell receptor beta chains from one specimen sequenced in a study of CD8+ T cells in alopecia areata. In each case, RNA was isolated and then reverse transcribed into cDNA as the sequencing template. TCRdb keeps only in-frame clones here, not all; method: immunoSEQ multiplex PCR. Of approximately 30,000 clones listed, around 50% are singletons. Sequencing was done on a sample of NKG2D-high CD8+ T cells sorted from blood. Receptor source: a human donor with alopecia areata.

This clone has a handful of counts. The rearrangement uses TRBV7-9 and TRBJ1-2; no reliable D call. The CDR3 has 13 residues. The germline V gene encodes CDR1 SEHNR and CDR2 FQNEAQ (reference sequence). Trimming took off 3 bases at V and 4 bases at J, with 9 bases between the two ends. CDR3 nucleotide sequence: TGTGCCAGCAGCTTGGGTTCGAGCTATGGCTACACCTTC. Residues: CASSLGSSYGYTF.

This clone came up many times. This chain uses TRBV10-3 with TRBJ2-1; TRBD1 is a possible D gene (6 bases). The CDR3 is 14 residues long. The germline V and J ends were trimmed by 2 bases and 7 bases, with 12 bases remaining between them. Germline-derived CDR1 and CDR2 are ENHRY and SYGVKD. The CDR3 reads CAISEGTTGNEQFF. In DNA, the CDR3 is TGTGCCATCAGTGAGGGTACTACAGGGAATGAGCAGTTCTTC.

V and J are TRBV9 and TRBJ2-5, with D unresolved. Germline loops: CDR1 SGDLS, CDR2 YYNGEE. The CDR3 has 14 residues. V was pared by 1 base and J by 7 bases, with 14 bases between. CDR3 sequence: CASSVFPGLGTQYF. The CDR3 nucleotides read TGTGCCAGCAGCGTATTTCCCGGGCTGGGGACCCAGTACTTC.

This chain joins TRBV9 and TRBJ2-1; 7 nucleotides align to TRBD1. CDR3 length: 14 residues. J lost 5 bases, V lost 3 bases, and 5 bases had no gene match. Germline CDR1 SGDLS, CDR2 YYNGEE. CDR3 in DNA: TGTGCCAGCAGCGGCAGGACAGGACACAATGAGCAGTTCTTC. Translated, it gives CASSGRTGHNEQFF.

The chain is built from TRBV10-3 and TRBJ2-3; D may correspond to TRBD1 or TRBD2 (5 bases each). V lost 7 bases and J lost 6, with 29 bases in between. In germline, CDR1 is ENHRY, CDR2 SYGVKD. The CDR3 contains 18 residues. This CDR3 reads CAITTTEGPTALRDTQYF. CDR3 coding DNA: TGTGCCATCACCACGACCGAGGGACCAACTGCCCTCCGGGATACGCAGTATTTT.

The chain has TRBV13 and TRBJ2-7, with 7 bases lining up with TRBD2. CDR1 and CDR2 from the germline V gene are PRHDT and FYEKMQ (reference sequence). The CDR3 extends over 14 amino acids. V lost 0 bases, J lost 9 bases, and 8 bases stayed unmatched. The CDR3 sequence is CASSLGSGREGQYF. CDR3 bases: TGTGCCAGCAGCTTAGGCAGTGGCAGGGAGGGGCAGTACTTC.

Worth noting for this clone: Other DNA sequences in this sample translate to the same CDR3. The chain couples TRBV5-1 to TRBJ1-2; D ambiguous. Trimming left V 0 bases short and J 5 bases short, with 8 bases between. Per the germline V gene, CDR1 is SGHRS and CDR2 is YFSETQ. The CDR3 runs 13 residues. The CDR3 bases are TGCGCCAGCAGCTTGGATTCCCTATATGGCTACACCTTC. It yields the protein CASSLDSLYGYTF. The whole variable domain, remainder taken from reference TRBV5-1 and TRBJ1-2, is KAGVTQTPRYLIKTRGQQVTLSCSPISGHRSVSWYQQTPGQGLQFLFEYFSETQRNKGNFPGRFSGRQFSNSRSEMNVSTLELGDSALYLCASSLDSLYGYTFGSGTRLTVV.

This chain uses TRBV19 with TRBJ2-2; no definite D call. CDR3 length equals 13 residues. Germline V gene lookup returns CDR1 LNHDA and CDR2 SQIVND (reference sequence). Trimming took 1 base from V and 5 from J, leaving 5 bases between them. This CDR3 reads CASSIGRTGELFF. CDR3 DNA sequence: TGTGCCAGTAGTATAGGACGTACCGGGGAGCTGTTTTTT.

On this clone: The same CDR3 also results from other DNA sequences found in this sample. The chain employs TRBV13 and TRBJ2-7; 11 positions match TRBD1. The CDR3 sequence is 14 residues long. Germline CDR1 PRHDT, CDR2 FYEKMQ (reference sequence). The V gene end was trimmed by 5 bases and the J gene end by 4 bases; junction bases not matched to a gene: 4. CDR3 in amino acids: CASSPGQGAYEQYF. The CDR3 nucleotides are TGTGCCAGCAGCCCCGGACAGGGGGCTTACGAGCAGTACTTC.

CDR3 loop: CSGLGEAYEQYF. CDR3 DNA sequence: TGCAGCGGGTTAGGTGAGGCATACGAGCAGTACTTC. V is TRBV29-1 and J is TRBJ2-7, with D unresolved. The CDR3 totals 12 residues. The germline gives CDR1 SQVTM, CDR2 ANQGSEA. V was cut by 7 bases and J by 4 bases, with 14 bases left in between.

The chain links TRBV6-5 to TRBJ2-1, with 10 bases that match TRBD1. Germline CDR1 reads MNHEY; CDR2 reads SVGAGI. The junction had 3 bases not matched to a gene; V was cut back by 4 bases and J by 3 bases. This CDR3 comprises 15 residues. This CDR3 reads CASSSRDRGYNEQFF. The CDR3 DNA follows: TGTGCCAGCAGTTCCCGGGACAGGGGCTACAATGAGCAGTTCTTC.

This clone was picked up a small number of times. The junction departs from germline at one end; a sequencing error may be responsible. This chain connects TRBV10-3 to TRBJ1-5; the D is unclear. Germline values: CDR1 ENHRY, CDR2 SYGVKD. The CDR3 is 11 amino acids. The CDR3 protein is CASSLDQPQHF. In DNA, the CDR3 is TGTGCCAGCAGTCTTGATCAGCCCCAGCATTTT.

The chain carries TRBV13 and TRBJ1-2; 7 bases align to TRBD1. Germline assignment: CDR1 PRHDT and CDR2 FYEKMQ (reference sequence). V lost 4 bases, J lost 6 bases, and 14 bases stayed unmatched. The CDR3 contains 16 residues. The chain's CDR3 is CASSWGGLTGPHGYTF. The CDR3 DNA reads TGTGCCAGCAGCTGGGGGGGGCTGACAGGGCCCCATGGCTACACCTTC.

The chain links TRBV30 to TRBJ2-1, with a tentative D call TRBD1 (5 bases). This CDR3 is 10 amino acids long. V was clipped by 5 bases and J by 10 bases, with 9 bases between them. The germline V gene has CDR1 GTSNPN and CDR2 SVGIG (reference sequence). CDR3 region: CAWSSGEQFF. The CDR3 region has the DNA TGTGCCTGGTCCTCAGGGGAGCAGTTCTTC.

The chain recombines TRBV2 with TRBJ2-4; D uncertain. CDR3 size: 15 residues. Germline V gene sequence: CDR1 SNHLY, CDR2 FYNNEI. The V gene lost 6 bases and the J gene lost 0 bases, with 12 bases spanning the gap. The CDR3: CASSNSILAKNIQYF. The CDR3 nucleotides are TGTGCCAGCAGCAACAGCATACTAGCCAAAAACATTCAGTACTTC. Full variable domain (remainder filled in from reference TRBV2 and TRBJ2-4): EPEVTQTPSHQVTQMGQEVILRCVPISNHLYFYWYRQILGQKVEFLVSFYNNEISEKSEIFDDQFSVERPDGSNFTLKIRSTKLEDSAMYFCASSNSILAKNIQYFGAGTRLSVL.